These 5 T cell receptor beta chains came from one sample sequenced in a study of T cell responses to AZD1222 COVID-19 vaccine. Profiling relied on immunoSEQ multiplex PCR, and the TCRdb table lists in-frame clones only, not all of them. The sample includes 100,000 to 150,000 clones, around 90% seen only once; the top ten take approximately 6.8%. The sample in question was peripheral blood, obtained on day 0 of AZD1222 vaccination. Every receptor here comes from an adult in good health.

The rearrangement joins TRBV7-6 to TRBJ1-4; 10 bases agree with TRBD1. J lost 10 bases, V lost 1 base, and 6 bases had no gene match. CDR3 length: 15 residues. Germline V gene data show CDR1 as SGHVS and CDR2 as FNYEAQ. The CDR3 DNA reads TGTGCCAGCAGCTTAGATCTACGACAGGGGGCAAAACTGTTTTTT. Translated: CASSLDLRQGAKLFF.

The rearrangement uses TRBV5-1 and TRBJ1-1; D may be TRBD1 (6 bases). The V gene lost 3 bases and the J gene lost 7 bases, with 13 bases spanning the gap. Germline V CDR1 and CDR2: SGHRS, YFSETQ. This CDR3 comprises 13 residues. CDR3 in DNA: TGCGCCAGCAGCTGGGGGGCGTCGGGTGAAGCTTTCTTT. Residues: CASSWGASGEAFF.

This rearrangement joins TRBV10-3 to TRBJ1-1; a weak D match, TRBD1 (5 bases). The germline V gene encodes CDR1 ENHRY and CDR2 SYGVKD. Trimming took 6 bases from V and 5 from J, leaving 10 bases between them. This CDR3 is 12 amino acids long. CDR3 nucleotides: TGTGCCATCAGCCCCGGGGGGACTGAAGCTTTCTTT. Translated, it gives CAISPGGTEAFF.

This chain connects TRBV27 to TRBJ1-6; maybe TRBD1 (5 bases). This CDR3 has 15 residues. V was shortened by 3 bases and J by 8 bases, with 14 bases between the two germline ends. CDR1 and CDR2 (germline): MNHEY, SMNVEV (reference sequence). The DNA for the CDR3 is TGTGCCAGCAGTTTCACGCAGGGTCGAGATTCACCCCTCCACTTT. Translation: CASSFTQGRDSPLHF.

V is TRBV5-5 and J is TRBJ1-3; TRBD1 might be the D (6 bases). Germline V gene sequence: CDR1 SGHKS, CDR2 YYEKEE (reference sequence). CDR3 length: 15 residues. V was cut by 4 bases and J by 0 bases, with 11 bases left in between. The CDR3 bases are TGTGCCAGCAGCAGGGACACGAACTCTGGAAACACCATATATTTT. Translation gives CASSRDTNSGNTIYF.